This T cell receptor (beta chain) came from a study of cytomegalovirus exposure and HLA in healthy donors. Study-level findings and limits: A list of 150 to 200 TCR beta chains associated with cytomegalovirus was given. A prior analysis recorded that most TCR beta V segments were productive about 87% or about 30% of the time.

The PCR made use of 60 Vbeta and 13 Jbeta primers. Profiled with immunoSEQ multiplex PCR; TCRdb holds only in-frame clones, not every one. The repertoire holds more than 140,000 clones, with approximately 78% as singletons. This clone showed up just once. Its antigen is unidentified. The CDR3 consists of 14 residues. Trimming stripped 3 bases from V and 0 bases from J, with 9 bases between. Germline loops: CDR1 SQVTM, CDR2 ANQGSEA. The sequence was collected from a man aged 18 to 35 in good health and CMV-seropositive. The specimen sequenced was PBMCs. The chain joins TRBV29-1 to TRBJ2-1; D gene uncertain. The CDR3 coding sequence is TGCAGCGTTGATGGCGGCAGCTCCTACAATGAGCAGTTCTTC. It translates to CSVDGGSSYNEQFF.